Following are 10 T cell receptor beta chains from one sample sequenced in a study of CD8 T cells in ankylosing spondylitis. TCRdb fed the 5' RACE reads into MiXCR, producing one record per CDR3 protein. This sample has more than 600,000 distinct CDR3 sequences, with about 20% found just once. Their antigen targets remain unknown. General observations from the study: Ankylosing spondylitis blood appeared to carry a characteristic TCR beta motif of roughly 8 highly homologous variants.

The specimen was blood, either unsorted or a sorted T cell fraction (not recorded which). The origin of the receptors is a male donor with ankylosing spondylitis.

The V and J genes are TRBV20-1 and TRBJ2-1, with TRBD2 matching over 10 bases. Trimming took 1 base from V and 14 from J; bases not matched to a gene: 11. The CDR3 length is 14 residues. Germline values: CDR1 DFQATT, CDR2 SNEGSKA (reference sequence). The CDR3 is CSARGASGREGKFF. The CDR3 coding sequence is TGCAGTGCTAGAGGGGCTAGCGGGAGAGAGGGGAAGTTCTTC.

The table lists this clonotype with many counts. The chain uses TRBV7-2 and TRBJ1-1; a weak D match, TRBD1 (6 bases). The CDR3 sequence is 14 residues long. Between the trimmed V and J ends, which lost 5 bases and 4 bases, there was a span of 14 bases. CDR1 and CDR2 from the germline V gene are SGHTA and FQGNSA. The chain's CDR3 is CASSPGTGFTEAFF. The DNA of the CDR3 is TGTGCCAGCAGCCCCGGCACAGGGTTCACTGAAGCTTTCTTT.

This clonotype was seen a handful of times. This chain joins TRBV4-2 and TRBJ2-1; 7 bases align to TRBD2. This CDR3 comprises 18 residues. The J segment lost 0 bases and the V segment lost 0 bases, leaving 8 bases of the junction unmatched. Germline-derived CDR1 and CDR2 are LGHNA and YNFKEQ. Here the CDR3 reads CASSQDPSGAHSYNEQFF. The CDR3 DNA reads as TGTGCCAGCAGCCAAGATCCTAGCGGAGCTCACTCCTACAATGAGCAGTTCTTC.

The chain couples TRBV7-3 to TRBJ2-3; D uncertain. Trimming left V 1 base short and J 6 bases short, with 11 bases between. The CDR3 is 14 residues long. The V gene's germline CDR1 is SGHTA and CDR2 FQGTGA. DNA of the CDR3: TGTGCCAGCAGCTTAAGGAGCTCCCCGGATACGCAGTATTTT. Its protein is CASSLRSSPDTQYF.

The chain combines TRBV29-1 with TRBJ1-1; 8 bases are shared with TRBD1. The CDR3 consists of 16 residues. V was pared by 0 bases and J by 2 bases, with 8 bases of the junction left unmatched. Germline V CDR1 and CDR2: SQVTM, ANQGSEA. The CDR3 DNA reads TGCAGCGTTGAAGATCTTCAGGGACAGGACAACACTGAAGCTTTCTTT. It yields the protein CSVEDLQGQDNTEAFF.

The CDR3 DNA is TGCAGTGCTAGGGGCCCGGGTTCTGGAAACACCATATATTTT. It specifies CSARGPGSGNTIYF. The rearrangement links TRBV20-1 to TRBJ1-3; the D is unclear. From germline, CDR1 is DFQATT and CDR2 SNEGSKA (reference sequence). V lost 3 bases and J lost 1, with 10 bases in between. The CDR3 has 14 amino acids.

A few counts support this clonotype. This chain joins TRBV5-1 and TRBJ1-6; 7 nucleotides agree with TRBD1. The germline CDR1 and CDR2 sequences are SGHRS and YFSETQ. The CDR3 extends over 14 amino acids. The V gene end was trimmed by 3 bases and the J gene end by 7 bases; junction bases not matched to a gene: 4. CDR3 DNA sequence: TGCGCCAGCAGCTCCCCAGGGGGGAATTCACCCCTCCACTTT. Protein product: CASSSPGGNSPLHF.

V gene TRBV27 combines with J gene TRBJ1-2; TRBD1 matches 8 bases. The trim removed 4 bases at V and 4 bases at J, leaving 17 bases unmatched. The germline CDR1 and CDR2 sequences are MNHEY and SMNVEV (reference sequence). The CDR3 runs to 18 residues. CDR3 sequence reads: CASSSTGTGGFGSYGYTF. The CDR3 coding sequence is TGTGCCAGCAGTTCAACCGGGACAGGAGGGTTTGGGAGCTATGGCTACACCTTC.

This clonotype turned up a few times. This rearrangement joins TRBV14 to TRBJ2-3; D is unclear. Looked up from germline, CDR1 is SGHDN and CDR2 is FVKESK. Trimming cost V 4 bases and J 2 bases, with 19 bases left between them. The CDR3 consists of 17 residues. Here the CDR3 DNA reads TGTGCCAGCAGCCCTTTTTTACTTCCTTCCTACACAGATACGCAGTATTTT. As protein: CASSPFLLPSYTDTQYF.

In its sample, this clonotype was seen many times. One end of the junction does not line up with germline, which may come from a read error. V is TRBV5-1 and J is TRBJ2-3; perhaps TRBD2 as D (5 bases). The CDR3 is 13 residues long. Looked up from germline, CDR1 is SGHRS and CDR2 is YFSETQ. The CDR3 nucleotides read TGTGCCAGCAGTGAGGGAAGCACAGATACGCAGTATTTT. This translates into CASSEGSTDTQYF.